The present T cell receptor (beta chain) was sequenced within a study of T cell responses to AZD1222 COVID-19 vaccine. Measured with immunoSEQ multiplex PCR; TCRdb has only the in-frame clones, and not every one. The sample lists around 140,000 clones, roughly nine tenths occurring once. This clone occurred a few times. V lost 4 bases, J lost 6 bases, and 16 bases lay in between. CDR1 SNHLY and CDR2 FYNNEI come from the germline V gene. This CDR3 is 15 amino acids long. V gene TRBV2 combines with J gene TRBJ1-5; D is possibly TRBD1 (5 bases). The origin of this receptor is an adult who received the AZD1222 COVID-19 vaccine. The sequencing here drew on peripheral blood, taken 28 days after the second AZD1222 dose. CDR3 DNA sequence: TGTGCCAGCAGTGCGGGACGGTCGGGAGGTCAGCCCCAGCATTTT. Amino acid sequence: CASSAGRSGGQPQHF.